This T cell receptor beta chain is drawn from a study of graft-versus-host responses after intestinal transplantation. Study summary: Recipients got multivisceral, liver-intestinal, or isolated intestinal transplants. Points from the study as a whole: Across patients carrying graft-donor T cell macrochimerism, allografts held high graft-versus-host to host-versus-graft clonal ratios.

Assay: immunoSEQ multiplex PCR; the TCRdb copy retains only in-frame clones and omits some. The repertoire holds around 100,000 clones, with roughly 93% as singletons. Points on this clone: Its antigen is undetermined.

The CDR3 is 15 amino acids. The ends were cut back, 1 base at V and 0 bases at J, with 7 bases in the middle. Germline values: CDR1 SGHVS, CDR2 FQNEAQ. The gene calls are TRBV7-8 and TRBJ1-5; the D is unclear. This sequence was found in a human donor who received an intestinal transplant. This sample comprised unstimulated CD8+ T cells sorted from spleen or lymph node cells, obtained before intestinal transplant. The CDR3 DNA sequence: TGTGCCAGCAGCTTAGTTAGTTATAGCAATCAGCCCCAGCATTTT. Residues: CASSLVSYSNQPQHF.